This T cell receptor beta chain appears in the sequencing data of a study of blood T cell repertoires in COVID-19. Participants, roughly 18 to 90 years old, spanned about 26 US areas. Generated by immunoSEQ multiplex PCR, the TCRdb table keeps only in-frame clones and is missing some. The repertoire holds some 340,000 clones, around 83% seen once, with approximately 5% in the top ten. Sequencing was carried out using PBMCs or T cells enriched from blood (not recorded which). The sequence was collected from a woman aged 50 to 60 who had recovered from COVID-19.

The CDR3 reads CATSRDSDRVSDTQYF. The CDR3 coding sequence is TGTGCCACCAGCAGAGATAGCGACAGGGTCTCAGATACGCAGTATTTT. J is TRBJ2-3 and V is TRBV15; 7 bases map to TRBD1. The V gene's germline CDR1 is LNHNV and CDR2 YYDKDF (reference sequence). V lost 0 bases and J lost 4; bases outside the gene matches: 7. The CDR3 sequence is 16 residues long. Full variable domain (outside the CDR3, taken from reference TRBV15 and TRBJ2-3): DAMVIQNPRYQVTQFGKPVTLSCSQTLNHNVMYWYQQKSSQAPKLLFHYYDKDFNNEADTPDNFQSRRPNTSFCFLDIRSPGLGDTAMYLCATSRDSDRVSDTQYFGPGTRLTVL.